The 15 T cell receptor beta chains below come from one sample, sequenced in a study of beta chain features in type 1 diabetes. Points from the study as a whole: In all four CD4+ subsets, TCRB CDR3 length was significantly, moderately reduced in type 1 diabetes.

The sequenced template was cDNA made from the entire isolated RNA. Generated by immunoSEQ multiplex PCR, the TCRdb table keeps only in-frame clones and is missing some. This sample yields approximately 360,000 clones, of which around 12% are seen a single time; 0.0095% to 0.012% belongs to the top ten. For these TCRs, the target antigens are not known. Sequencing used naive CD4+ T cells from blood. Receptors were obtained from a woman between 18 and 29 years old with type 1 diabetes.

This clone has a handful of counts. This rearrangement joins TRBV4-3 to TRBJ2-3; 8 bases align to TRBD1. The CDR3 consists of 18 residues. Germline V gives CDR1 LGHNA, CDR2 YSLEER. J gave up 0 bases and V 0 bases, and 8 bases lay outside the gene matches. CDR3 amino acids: CASSQENPHRGSTDTQYF. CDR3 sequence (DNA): TGCGCCAGCAGCCAAGAAAATCCCCACAGGGGGAGCACAGATACGCAGTATTTT.

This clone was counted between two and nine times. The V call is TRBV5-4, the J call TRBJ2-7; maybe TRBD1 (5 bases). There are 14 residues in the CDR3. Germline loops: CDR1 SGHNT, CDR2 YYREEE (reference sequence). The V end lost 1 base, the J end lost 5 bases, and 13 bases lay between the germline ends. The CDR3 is CASSLQAGNHEQYF. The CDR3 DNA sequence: TGTGCCAGCAGCTTGCAGGCAGGGAACCACGAGCAGTACTTC.

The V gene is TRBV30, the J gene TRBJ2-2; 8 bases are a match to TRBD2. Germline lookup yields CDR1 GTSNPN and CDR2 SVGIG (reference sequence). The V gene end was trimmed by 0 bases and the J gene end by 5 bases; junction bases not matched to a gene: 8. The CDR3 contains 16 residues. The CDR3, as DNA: TGTGCCTGGAGTGTACGCGGGAGGCCGGTAACCGGGGAGCTGTTTTTT. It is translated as CAWSVRGRPVTGELFF.

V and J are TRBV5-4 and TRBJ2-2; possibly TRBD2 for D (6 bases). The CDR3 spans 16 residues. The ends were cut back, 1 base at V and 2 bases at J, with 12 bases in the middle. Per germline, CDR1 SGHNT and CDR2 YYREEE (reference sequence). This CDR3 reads CASSLLSGKNTGELFF. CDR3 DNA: TGTGCCAGCAGCTTGCTTAGCGGCAAAAACACCGGGGAGCTGTTTTTT.

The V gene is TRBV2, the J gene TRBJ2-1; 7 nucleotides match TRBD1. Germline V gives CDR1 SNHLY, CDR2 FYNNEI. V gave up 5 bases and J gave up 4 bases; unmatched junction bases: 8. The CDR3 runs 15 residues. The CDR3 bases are TGTGCCAGCAGTAGGAGTCCGGGACAGTACAATGAGCAGTTCTTC. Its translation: CASSRSPGQYNEQFF.

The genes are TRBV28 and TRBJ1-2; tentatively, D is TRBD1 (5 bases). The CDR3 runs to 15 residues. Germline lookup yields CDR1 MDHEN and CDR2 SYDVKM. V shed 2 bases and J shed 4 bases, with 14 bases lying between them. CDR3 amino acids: CASSLPTVVSYGYTF. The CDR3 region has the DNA TGTGCCAGCAGTTTACCGACAGTCGTTTCCTATGGCTACACCTTC.

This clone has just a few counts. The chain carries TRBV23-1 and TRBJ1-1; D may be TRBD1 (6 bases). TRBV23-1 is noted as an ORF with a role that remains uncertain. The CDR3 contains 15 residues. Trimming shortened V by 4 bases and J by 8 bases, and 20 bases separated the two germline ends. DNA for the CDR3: TGCGCCAGCAGTCCCCTAAATCACTGGCAGGGGGAAGCTTTCTTT. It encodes CASSPLNHWQGEAFF.

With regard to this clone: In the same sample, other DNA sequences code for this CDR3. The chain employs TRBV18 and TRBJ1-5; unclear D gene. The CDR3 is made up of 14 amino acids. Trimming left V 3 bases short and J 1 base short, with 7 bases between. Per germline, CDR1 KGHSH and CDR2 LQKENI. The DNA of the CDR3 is TGTGCCAGCTCACCGGGCCAGAGCAATCAGCCCCAGCATTTT. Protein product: CASSPGQSNQPQHF.

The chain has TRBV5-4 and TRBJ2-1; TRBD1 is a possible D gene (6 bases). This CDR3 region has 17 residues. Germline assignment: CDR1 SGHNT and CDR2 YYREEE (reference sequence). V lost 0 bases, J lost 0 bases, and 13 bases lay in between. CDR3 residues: CASSLVWGQSSYNEQFF. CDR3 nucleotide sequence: TGTGCCAGCAGCTTGGTATGGGGGCAGAGCTCCTACAATGAGCAGTTCTTC.

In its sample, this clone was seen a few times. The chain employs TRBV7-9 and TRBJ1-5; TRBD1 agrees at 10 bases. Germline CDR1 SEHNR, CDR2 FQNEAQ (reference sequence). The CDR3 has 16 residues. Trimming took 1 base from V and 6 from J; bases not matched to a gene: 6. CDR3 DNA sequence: TGTGCCAGCAGCTTAGTATACGGGACAGGGGTTCAGCCCCAGCATTTT. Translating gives CASSLVYGTGVQPQHF.

The DNA of the CDR3 is TGTGCCATCAGTGATTGGGGGACAGGACCACCCGAGCAGTACTTC. This gives the protein CAISDWGTGPPEQYF. The V call is TRBV10-3, the J call TRBJ2-7; 8 bases map to TRBD1. Germline V gives CDR1 ENHRY, CDR2 SYGVKD. The CDR3 contains 15 residues. The V segment lost 3 bases and the J segment 6 bases; nucleotides outside the gene matches: 10.

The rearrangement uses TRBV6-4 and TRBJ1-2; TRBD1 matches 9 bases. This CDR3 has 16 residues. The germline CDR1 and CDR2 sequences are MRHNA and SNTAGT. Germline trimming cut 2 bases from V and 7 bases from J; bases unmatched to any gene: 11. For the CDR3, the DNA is TGTGCCAGCAGTGACGCGCCGGGACAGGGCCGGGGTGGCTACACCTTC. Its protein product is CASSDAPGQGRGGYTF.

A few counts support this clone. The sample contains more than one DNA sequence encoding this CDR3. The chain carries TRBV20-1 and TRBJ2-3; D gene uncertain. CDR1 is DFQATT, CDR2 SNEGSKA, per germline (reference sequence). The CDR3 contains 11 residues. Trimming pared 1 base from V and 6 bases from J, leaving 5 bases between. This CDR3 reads CSARVGDTQYF. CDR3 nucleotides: TGCAGTGCTAGAGTCGGGGATACGCAGTATTTT.

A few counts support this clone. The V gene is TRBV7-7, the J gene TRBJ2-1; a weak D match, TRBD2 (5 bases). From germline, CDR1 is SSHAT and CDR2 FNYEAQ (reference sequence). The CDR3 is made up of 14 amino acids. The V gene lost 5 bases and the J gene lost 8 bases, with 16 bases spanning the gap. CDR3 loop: CASSPRAGVDEQFF. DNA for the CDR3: TGTGCCAGCAGCCCTCGGGCGGGCGTCGATGAGCAGTTCTTC.

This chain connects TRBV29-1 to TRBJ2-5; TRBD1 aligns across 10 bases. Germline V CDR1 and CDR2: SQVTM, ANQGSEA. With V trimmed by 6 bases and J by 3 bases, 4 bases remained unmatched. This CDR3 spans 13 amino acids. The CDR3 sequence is CSVPDRGKETQYF. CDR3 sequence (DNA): TGCAGCGTGCCGGACAGGGGGAAAGAGACCCAGTACTTC. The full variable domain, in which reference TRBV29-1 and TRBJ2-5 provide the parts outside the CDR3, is SAVISQKPSRDICQRGTSLTIQCQVDSQVTMMFWYRQQPGQSLTLIATANQGSEATYESGFVIDKFPISRPNLTFSTLTVSNMSPEDSSIYLCSVPDRGKETQYFGPGTRLLVL.